Listed below are T cell receptor beta chains from one sample, sequenced in a study of blood T cell repertoires in COVID-19. Only in-frame clones appear in the TCRdb table, and some are missing; sequencing was by immunoSEQ multiplex PCR. The table includes approximately 200,000 clones, approximately 85% detected once. Material: PBMCs or T cells enriched from blood (not recorded which). Receptors were obtained from a woman aged 30 to 39 who had recovered from COVID-19. Each CDR3 is given with its conserved first and last residue. The D gene is left open where the match is weak. Size is stated for part of the rows, as once, few or many counts, or as a class when the clone is expanded.

cdr3_nt | cdr3_aa | d_call | j_call | clone_size | v_call
TGTGCAAGTCGCTTACCTAAGGACAGGAGGAATCAGCCCCAGCATTTT | CASRLPKDRRNQPQHF | - | TRBJ1-5 | - | TRBV12-2
TGCGCCAGCAGCTTGGAAGGGGGCGGAGGTGAGCAGTTCTTC | CASSLEGGGGEQFF | TRBD1 | TRBJ2-1 | - | TRBV5-1
TGCGCCAGCAGTTTGTCAAGGACATTTAATATTAATGAAAAACTGTTTTTT | CASSLSRTFNINEKLFF | - | TRBJ1-4 | - | TRBV5-1
TGTGCCAGCTCACTTAAGGGGCTCGAGCAGTACTTC | CASSLKGLEQYF | - | TRBJ2-7 | - | TRBV18
TGTGCCAGCAGCGGTCTACCGAGTCTACCGTCCAATGAGCAGTTCTTC | CASSGLPSLPSNEQFF | - | TRBJ2-1 | - | TRBV9
TGTGCCAGCAGTGAGGGTGGGGCCGGGACCCAGTACTTC | CASSEGGAGTQYF | - | TRBJ2-5 | - | TRBV25-1
TGTGCCAGCAGTTCCCATACAGCGGGGACCCTCTCCCGGGAGCTGTTTTTT | CASSSHTAGTLSRELFF | TRBD2 | TRBJ2-2 | - | TRBV11-3
TGTGCCAGCAGAGGGACAGGGGACGAGCAGTACTTC | CASRGTGDEQYF | TRBD1 | TRBJ2-7 | - | TRBV2
TGTGCCAGCAGTAGACAGGGGCCGACCTTAGGGGAAAAACTGTTTTTT | CASSRQGPTLGEKLFF | TRBD1 | TRBJ1-4 | - | TRBV2
TGTGCCAGCAGTTTAGAGGGGGTTCCTTACGAGCAGTACTTC | CASSLEGVPYEQYF | - | TRBJ2-7 | - | TRBV28
TGCGCCAGCAGCTTGAAGGGTCAGGGTGATTCACCCCTCCACTTT | CASSLKGQGDSPLHF | - | TRBJ1-6 | - | TRBV5-1
TGTGCCAGCAGTTACGTAGCGGGAGGTTACAATGAGCAGTTCTTC | CASSYVAGGYNEQFF | TRBD2 | TRBJ2-1 | - | TRBV6-5
TGTGCCAGCAGCTTAGGTGGTAGCGGGAGCAACAATGAGCAGTTCTTC | CASSLGGSGSNNEQFF | TRBD2 | TRBJ2-1 | - | TRBV13
TGTGCTAGTGGTTTTAGGGGACTAGCGGGAGAGAGAGATACGCAGTATTTT | CASGFRGLAGERDTQYF | TRBD2 | TRBJ2-3 | - | TRBV12-5
TGTGCCAGCAGTTCTGAGACTAACTACGAGCAGTACTTC | CASSSETNYEQYF | - | TRBJ2-7 | - | TRBV12-3/TRBV12-4
TGCGCCAGCAGCCGGACTTCAGCGGGAGGGCCATCCTACAATGAGCAGTTCTTC | CASSRTSAGGPSYNEQFF | TRBD2 | TRBJ2-1 | - | TRBV4-1
TGTGCCAGCAACGAAGGTCCCGGGACAGGCGCAGAGCAGTACTTC | CASNEGPGTGAEQYF | TRBD1 | TRBJ2-7 | - | TRBV6-5
TGCGCCAGCAGCTTGGGACCCACGGACAGGGGTACATATGGCTACACCTTC | CASSLGPTDRGTYGYTF | TRBD1 | TRBJ1-2 | few | TRBV5-1
TGTGCCAGCAGCCAAGCCGCTCTAGCGGGACCCTACGAGCAGTACTTC | CASSQAALAGPYEQYF | TRBD2 | TRBJ2-7 | - | TRBV3-1/TRBV3-2
TGTGCCAGCAGCCAAGATGTAAGAGGATACACTGAAGCTTTCTTT | CASSQDVRGYTEAFF | - | TRBJ1-1 | - | TRBV3-1/TRBV3-2
TGTGCCAGCAGCCAAGTAGGGACTAGCGGCCGCACAGGAGGGGAGACCCAGTACTTC | CASSQVGTSGRTGGETQYF | TRBD2 | TRBJ2-5 | - | TRBV3-1/TRBV3-2
TGTGCCAGTAAGGGGGCCTACGAGCAGTACTTC | CASKGAYEQYF | - | TRBJ2-7 | - | TRBV2
TGTGCCAGCAGCGGCGGACTAGCGGGAGCCGCCCAGTACTTC | CASSGGLAGAAQYF | TRBD2 | TRBJ2-7 | - | TRBV3-1/TRBV3-2
TGTGCCAGTAGTACCCTGACTAGCGGGAGGGCCGGGTGGACAGATACGCAGTATTTT | CASSTLTSGRAGWTDTQYF | TRBD2 | TRBJ2-3 | once | TRBV19
TGTGCCAGCACTGGGGAGGGCTACGAGCAGTACTTC | CASTGEGYEQYF | TRBD2 | TRBJ2-7 | few | TRBV2
TGTGCCTGGAGTGTCGGGGCGGGAGTGGGGGATACGCAGTATTTT | CAWSVGAGVGDTQYF | TRBD2 | TRBJ2-3 | - | TRBV30
TGTGCCAGCAGCTTGACAGGGGACGAGCAGTTCTTC | CASSLTGDEQFF | TRBD1 | TRBJ2-1 | - | TRBV7-9
TGTGCCAGCGGACAGGGGTTTAATCAGCCCCAGCATTTT | CASGQGFNQPQHF | TRBD1 | TRBJ1-5 | few | TRBV12-3/TRBV12-4
TGTGCCAGCAGCTTAGCTGACAGAAACACTGAAGCTTTCTTT | CASSLADRNTEAFF | - | TRBJ1-1 | - | TRBV11-1
TGTGCCACCAGTGATTCCACGGACAGGACCAAGGAAGAGACCCAGTACTTC | CATSDSTDRTKEETQYF | TRBD1 | TRBJ2-5 | - | TRBV24-1
TGTGCCAGCAGTTACTCGATCGGGTTGGGGACTTCCACCTACAATGAGCAGTTCTTC | CASSYSIGLGTSTYNEQFF | - | TRBJ2-1 | - | TRBV6-2/TRBV6-3
TGCAGCGTTGTAGGACTAGGCTCCTACAATGAGCAGTTCTTC | CSVVGLGSYNEQFF | TRBD2 | TRBJ2-1 | - | TRBV29-1
TGCGCCAGCAGCCAAGCCTCCAGCGGGACCCTTGGGGAGCAGTACTTC | CASSQASSGTLGEQYF | TRBD2 | TRBJ2-7 | once | TRBV4-1
TGCGCCAGCAGCTCCAGGGGAGGGTCACCCCTCCACTTT | CASSSRGGSPLHF | - | TRBJ1-6 | - | TRBV5-1
TGTGCCAGCAGTTTTTCCGGTAGCGCGCCCACCGGGGAGCTGTTTTTT | CASSFSGSAPTGELFF | - | TRBJ2-2 | - | TRBV27
TGTGCCAGCAGTTGGGAGGGGAAACTGTTTTTT | CASSWEGKLFF | - | TRBJ1-4 | - | TRBV28
TGTGCCAGCAGCACCACAGAGGGTTCAATAAATGAGCAGTTCTTC | CASSTTEGSINEQFF | - | TRBJ2-1 | - | TRBV28
TGTGCCAGCAGCCAAGATGGGGGGACAGGTGAGCAGTTCTTC | CASSQDGGTGEQFF | TRBD1 | TRBJ2-1 | - | TRBV4-2
TGTGCCATCAGTGAGTTTAGTGAAGCTTTCTTT | CAISEFSEAFF | - | TRBJ1-1 | - | TRBV10-3
TGCGCCAGCAGCCCTAGCTGGGGACAGGGAAATTCACCCCTCCACTTT | CASSPSWGQGNSPLHF | TRBD1 | TRBJ1-6 | - | TRBV5-1
TGTGCCAGCAGCCTAGGGGGTTCACCCCTCCACTTT | CASSLGGSPLHF | - | TRBJ1-6 | - | TRBV5-8
TGTGCCAGCAGTCCCTCGGGGAAGGGTTCCTACAATGAGCAGTTCTTC | CASSPSGKGSYNEQFF | - | TRBJ2-1 | - | TRBV27
TGTGCCAGCAGCCCGCCCCGGACTACCACAGATACGCAGTATTTT | CASSPPRTTTDTQYF | - | TRBJ2-3 | many | TRBV5-4
TGCAGCGCTCAACAGGGGATCGGGGAGCTGTTTTTT | CSAQQGIGELFF | TRBD1 | TRBJ2-2 | - | TRBV29-1
TGTGCCAGTAGTAAGGGACAGGGGGACGGGACCCAGTACTTC | CASSKGQGDGTQYF | TRBD1 | TRBJ2-5 | - | TRBV19
TGCGCCAGCAGCTTGGTGCCGGAGAGCTCCTACAATGAGCAGTTCTTC | CASSLVPESSYNEQFF | - | TRBJ2-1 | once | TRBV5-1
TGTGCCAGCAGGCCAACGGGGGGCCGGAACACTGAAGCTTTCTTT | CASRPTGGRNTEAFF | - | TRBJ1-1 | - | TRBV6-5
TGTGCCAGCAACGGCGGGGCGAGCTCTAGCACAGATACGCAGTATTTT | CASNGGASSSTDTQYF | - | TRBJ2-3 | - | TRBV6-6
TGTGCCAGCAGCCAGGCGGGCTATCAGGTTTCACCCCTCCACTTT | CASSQAGYQVSPLHF | - | TRBJ1-6 | few | TRBV14
TGTGCCTGGACCCGCTCCTACGAGCAGTACTTC | CAWTRSYEQYF | - | TRBJ2-7 | - | TRBV30